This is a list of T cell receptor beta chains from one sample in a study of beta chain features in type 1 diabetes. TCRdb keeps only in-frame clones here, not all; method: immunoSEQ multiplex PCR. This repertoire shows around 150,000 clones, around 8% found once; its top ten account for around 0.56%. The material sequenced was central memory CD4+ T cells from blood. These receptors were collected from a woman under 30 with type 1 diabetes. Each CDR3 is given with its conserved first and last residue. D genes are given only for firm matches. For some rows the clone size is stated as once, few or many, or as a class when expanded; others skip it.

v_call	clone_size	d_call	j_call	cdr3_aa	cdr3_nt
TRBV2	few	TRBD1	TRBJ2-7	CASRGPGQGYEQYF	TGTGCCAGCAGGGGCCCGGGACAGGGCTACGAGCAGTACTTC
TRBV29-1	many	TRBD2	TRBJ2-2	CSVEAASGTGELFF	TGCAGCGTTGAAGCCGCTAGCGGAACCGGGGAGCTGTTTTTT
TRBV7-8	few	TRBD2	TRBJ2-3	CASSLAGLAVSTDTQYF	TGTGCCAGCAGCTTAGCGGGACTAGCGGTTAGCACAGATACGCAGTATTTT
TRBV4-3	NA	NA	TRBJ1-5	CASSFLYGQLNQPQHF	TGCGCCAGCAGCTTCCTATATGGACAGCTAAATCAGCCCCAGCATTTT
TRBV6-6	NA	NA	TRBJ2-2	CASSYSRSTGELFF	TGTGCCAGCAGTTACTCGAGAAGCACCGGGGAGCTGTTTTTT
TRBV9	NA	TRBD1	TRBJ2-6	CASSPTQGSGANVLTF	TGTGCCAGCAGCCCTACACAGGGGTCTGGGGCCAACGTCCTGACTTTC
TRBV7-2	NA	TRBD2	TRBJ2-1	CASSFPTRGRASNEQFF	TGTGCCAGCAGCTTTCCGACCCGGGGGAGGGCCTCCAATGAGCAGTTCTTC
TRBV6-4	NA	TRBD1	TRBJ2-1	CASSDDRGNEQFF	TGTGCCAGCAGTGATGACAGGGGGAATGAGCAGTTCTTC
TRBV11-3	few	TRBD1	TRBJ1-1	CASSLGQGAHTEAFF	TGTGCCAGCAGCTTAGGACAGGGGGCGCACACTGAAGCTTTCTTT
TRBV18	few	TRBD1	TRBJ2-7	CASSSGTGFLEQYF	TGTGCCAGCTCAAGTGGGACAGGGTTTTTGGAGCAGTACTTC
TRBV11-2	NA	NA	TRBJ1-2	CASSTDIVYGYTF	TGTGCCAGCAGCACAGACATCGTTTATGGCTACACCTTC
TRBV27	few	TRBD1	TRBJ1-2	CASSLGQLEGYTF	TGTGCCAGCAGTTTGGGACAGTTGGAAGGCTACACCTTC
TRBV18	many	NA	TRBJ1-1	CASSIDRNTEAFF	TGTGCCAGCTCAATAGACAGAAACACTGAAGCTTTCTTT
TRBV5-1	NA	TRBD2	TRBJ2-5	CASSKTGGPDQETQYF	TGCGCCAGCAGCAAAACGGGGGGGCCGGACCAAGAGACCCAGTACTTC
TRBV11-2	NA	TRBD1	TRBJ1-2	CASSFGAGGGYTF	TGTGCCAGCAGCTTCGGTGCAGGGGGTGGCTACACCTTC
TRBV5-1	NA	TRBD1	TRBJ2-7	CASSLELQGESEQYF	TGCGCCAGCAGCTTGGAGTTGCAGGGGGAGAGCGAGCAGTACTTC
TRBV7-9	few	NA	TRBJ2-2	CASSSYSFTGELFF	TGTGCCAGCAGCTCGTACAGTTTCACCGGGGAGCTGTTTTTT
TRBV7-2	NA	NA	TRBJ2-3	CASSLDYLSTDTQYF	TGTGCCAGCAGTCTTGACTACCTGAGCACAGATACGCAGTATTTT
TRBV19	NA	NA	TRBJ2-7	CASSTRERDEQYF	TGTGCCAGTAGTACTCGGGAGAGGGACGAGCAGTACTTC
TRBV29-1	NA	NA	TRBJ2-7	CSVRDNTYEQYF	TGCAGCGTGAGGGACAACACCTACGAGCAGTACTTC
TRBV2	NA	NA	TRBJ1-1	CASSQELTGTEAFF	TGTGCCAGCAGCCAAGAGTTGACAGGAACTGAAGCTTTCTTT
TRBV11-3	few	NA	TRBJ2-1	CASSPGVAEQFF	TGTGCCAGCAGCCCCGGAGTAGCGGAGCAGTTCTTC
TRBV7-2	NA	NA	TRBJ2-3	CASRSQADTQYF	TGTGCCAGCAGATCACAGGCAGATACGCAGTATTTT
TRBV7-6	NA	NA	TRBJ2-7	CASSLQAAYEQYF	TGTGCCAGCAGCTTACAGGCAGCCTACGAGCAGTACTTC
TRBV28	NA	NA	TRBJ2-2	CASSRGTGELFF	TGTGCCAGCAGTCGGGGGACCGGGGAGCTGTTTTTT
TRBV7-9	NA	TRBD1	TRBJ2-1	CASRGTGNNEQFF	TGTGCCAGCAGGGGGACAGGGAACAATGAGCAGTTCTTC
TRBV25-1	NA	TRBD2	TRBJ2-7	CASSESGRTYEQYF	TGTGCCAGCAGTGAAAGCGGGAGGACCTACGAGCAGTACTTC
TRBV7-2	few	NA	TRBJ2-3	CASSLVASSTDTQYF	TGTGCCAGCAGCTTAGTGGCATCTAGCACAGATACGCAGTATTTT
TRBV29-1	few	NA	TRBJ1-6	CSVEPQVGSPLHF	TGCAGCGTTGAACCGCAGGTCGGTTCACCCCTCCACTTT
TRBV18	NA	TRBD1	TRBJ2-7	CASSPGQGGSYEQYF	TGTGCCAGCTCACCGGGACAGGGGGGCTCCTACGAGCAGTACTTC
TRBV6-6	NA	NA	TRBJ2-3	CASSDDSADTQYF	TGTGCCAGCAGTGACGACTCGGCCGATACGCAGTATTTT
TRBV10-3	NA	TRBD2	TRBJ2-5	CAISEGLAGVETQYF	TGTGCCATCAGTGAGGGACTAGCGGGCGTAGAGACCCAGTACTTC